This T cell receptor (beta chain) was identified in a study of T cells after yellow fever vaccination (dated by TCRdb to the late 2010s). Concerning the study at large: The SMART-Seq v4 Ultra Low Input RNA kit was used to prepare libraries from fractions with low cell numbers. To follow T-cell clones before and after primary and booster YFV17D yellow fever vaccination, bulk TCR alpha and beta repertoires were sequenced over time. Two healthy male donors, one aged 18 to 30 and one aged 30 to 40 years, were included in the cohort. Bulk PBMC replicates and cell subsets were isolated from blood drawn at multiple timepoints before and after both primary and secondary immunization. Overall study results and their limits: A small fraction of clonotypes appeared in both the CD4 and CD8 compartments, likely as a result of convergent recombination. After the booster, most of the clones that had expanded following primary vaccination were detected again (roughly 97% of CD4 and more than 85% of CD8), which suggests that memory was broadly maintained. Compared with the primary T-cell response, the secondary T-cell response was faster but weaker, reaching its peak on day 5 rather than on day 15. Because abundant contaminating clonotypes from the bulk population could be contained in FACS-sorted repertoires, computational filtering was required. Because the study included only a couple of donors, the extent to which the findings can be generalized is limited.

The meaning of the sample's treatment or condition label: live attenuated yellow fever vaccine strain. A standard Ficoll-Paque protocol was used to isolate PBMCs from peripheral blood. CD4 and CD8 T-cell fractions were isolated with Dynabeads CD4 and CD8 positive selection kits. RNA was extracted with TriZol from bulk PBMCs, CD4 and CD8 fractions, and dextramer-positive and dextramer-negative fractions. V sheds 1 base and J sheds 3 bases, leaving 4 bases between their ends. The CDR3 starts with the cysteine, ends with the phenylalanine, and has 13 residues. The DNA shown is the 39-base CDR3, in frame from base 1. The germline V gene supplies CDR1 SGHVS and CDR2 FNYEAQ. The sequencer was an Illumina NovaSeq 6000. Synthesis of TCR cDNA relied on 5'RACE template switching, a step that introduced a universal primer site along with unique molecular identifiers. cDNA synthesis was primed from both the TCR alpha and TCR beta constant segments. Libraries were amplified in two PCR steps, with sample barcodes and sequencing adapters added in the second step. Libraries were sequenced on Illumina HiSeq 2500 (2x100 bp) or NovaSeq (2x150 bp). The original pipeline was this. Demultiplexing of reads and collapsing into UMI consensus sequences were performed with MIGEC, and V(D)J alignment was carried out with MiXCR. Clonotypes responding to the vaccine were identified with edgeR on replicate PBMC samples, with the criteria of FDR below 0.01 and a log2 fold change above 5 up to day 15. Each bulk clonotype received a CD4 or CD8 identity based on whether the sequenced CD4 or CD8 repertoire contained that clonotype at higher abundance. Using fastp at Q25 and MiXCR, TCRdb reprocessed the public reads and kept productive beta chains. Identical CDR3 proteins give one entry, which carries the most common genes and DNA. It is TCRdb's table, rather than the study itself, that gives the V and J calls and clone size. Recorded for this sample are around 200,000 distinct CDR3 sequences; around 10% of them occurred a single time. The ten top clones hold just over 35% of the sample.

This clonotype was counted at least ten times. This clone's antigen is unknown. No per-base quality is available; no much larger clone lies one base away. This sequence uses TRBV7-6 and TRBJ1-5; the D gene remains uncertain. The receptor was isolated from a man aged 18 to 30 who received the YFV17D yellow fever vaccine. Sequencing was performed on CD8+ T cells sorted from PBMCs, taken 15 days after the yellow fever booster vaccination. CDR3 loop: CASSLEANQPQHF. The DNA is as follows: TGTGCCAGCAGCTTAGAGGCCAATCAGCCCCAGCATTTT.